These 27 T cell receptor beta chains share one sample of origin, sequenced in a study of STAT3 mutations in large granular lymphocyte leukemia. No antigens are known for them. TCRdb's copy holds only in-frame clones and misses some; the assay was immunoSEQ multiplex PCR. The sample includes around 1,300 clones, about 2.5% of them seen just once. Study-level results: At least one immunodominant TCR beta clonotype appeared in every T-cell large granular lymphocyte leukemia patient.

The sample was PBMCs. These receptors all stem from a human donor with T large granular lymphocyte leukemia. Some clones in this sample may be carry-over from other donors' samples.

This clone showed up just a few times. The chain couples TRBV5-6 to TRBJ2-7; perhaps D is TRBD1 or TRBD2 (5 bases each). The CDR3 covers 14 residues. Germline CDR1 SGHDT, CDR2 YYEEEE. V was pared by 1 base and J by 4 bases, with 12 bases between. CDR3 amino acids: CASSLWGIRYEQYF. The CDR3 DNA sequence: TGTGCCAGCAGCTTGTGGGGGATTCGGTACGAGCAGTACTTC.

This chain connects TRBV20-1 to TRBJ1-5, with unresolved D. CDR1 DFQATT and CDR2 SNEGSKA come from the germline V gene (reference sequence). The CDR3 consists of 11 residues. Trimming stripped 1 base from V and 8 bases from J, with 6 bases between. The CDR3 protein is CSARAEKPQHF. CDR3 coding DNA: TGCAGTGCTAGAGCAGAAAAGCCCCAGCATTTT.

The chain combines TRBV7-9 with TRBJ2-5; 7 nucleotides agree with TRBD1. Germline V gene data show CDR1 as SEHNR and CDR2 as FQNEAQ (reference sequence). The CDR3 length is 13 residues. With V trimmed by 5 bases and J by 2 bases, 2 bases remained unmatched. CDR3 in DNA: TGTGCCAGCAGCGGGACAGTGCAAGAGACCCAGTACTTC. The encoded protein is CASSGTVQETQYF.

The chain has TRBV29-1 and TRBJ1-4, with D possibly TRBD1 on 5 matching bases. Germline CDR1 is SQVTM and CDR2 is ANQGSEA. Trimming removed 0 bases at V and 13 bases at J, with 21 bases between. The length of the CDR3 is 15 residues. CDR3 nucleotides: TGCAGCGTTGAAGAAGGATTGGTCACCGGGGGTAGACTGTTTTTT. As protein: CSVEEGLVTGGRLFF.

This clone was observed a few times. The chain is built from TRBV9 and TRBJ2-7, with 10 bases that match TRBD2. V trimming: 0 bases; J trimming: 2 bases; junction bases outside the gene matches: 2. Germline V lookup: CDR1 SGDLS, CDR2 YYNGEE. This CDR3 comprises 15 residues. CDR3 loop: CASSVASGSTYEQYF. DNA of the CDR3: TGTGCCAGCAGCGTAGCTAGCGGGAGCACCTACGAGCAGTACTTC.

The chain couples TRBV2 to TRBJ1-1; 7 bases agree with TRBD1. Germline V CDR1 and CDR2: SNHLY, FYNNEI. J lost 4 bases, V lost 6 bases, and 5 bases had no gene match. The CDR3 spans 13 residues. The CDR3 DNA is TGTGCCAGCAGCGAGGACAGGACCACTGAAGCTTTCTTT. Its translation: CASSEDRTTEAFF.

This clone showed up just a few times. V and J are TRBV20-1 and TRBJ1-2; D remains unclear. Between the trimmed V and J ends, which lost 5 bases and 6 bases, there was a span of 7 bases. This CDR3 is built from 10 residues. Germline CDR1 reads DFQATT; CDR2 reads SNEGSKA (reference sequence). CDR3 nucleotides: TGCAGTGCTTACCAGGATGGCTACACCTTC. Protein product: CSAYQDGYTF.

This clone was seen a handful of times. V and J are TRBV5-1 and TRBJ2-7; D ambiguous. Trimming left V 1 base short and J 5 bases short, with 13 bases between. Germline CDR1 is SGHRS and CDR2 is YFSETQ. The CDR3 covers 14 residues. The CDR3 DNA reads TGCGCCAGCAGCTTGTTAAGGTTAAGAGACGAGCAGTACTTC. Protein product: CASSLLRLRDEQYF.

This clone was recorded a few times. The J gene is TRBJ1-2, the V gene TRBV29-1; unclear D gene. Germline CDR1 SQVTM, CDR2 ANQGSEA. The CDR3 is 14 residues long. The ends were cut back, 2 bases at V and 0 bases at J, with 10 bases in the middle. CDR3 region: CSVERPQSNYGYTF. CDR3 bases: TGCAGCGTTGAACGGCCGCAGTCTAACTATGGCTACACCTTC.

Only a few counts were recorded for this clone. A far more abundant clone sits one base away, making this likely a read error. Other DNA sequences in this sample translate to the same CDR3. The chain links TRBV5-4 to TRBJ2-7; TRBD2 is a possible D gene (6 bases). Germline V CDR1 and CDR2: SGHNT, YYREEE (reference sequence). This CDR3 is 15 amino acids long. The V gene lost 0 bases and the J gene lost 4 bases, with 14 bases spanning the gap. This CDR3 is CASSLGWDFGYEQYF. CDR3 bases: TGTGCCAGCAGCTTGGGGTGGGACTTCGGGTACGAGCAGTACTTC.

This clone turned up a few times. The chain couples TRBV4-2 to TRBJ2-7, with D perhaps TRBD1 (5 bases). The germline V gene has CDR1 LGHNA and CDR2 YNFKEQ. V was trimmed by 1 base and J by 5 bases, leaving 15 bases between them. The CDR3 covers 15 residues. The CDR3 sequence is CASSQATLTVDEQYF. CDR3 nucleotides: TGTGCCAGCAGCCAAGCGACACTGACAGTCGACGAGCAGTACTTC.

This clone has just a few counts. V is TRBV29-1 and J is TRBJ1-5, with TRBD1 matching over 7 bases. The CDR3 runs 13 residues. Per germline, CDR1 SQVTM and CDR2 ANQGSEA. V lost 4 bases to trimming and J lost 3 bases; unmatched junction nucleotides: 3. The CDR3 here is CSVGDSLNQPQHF. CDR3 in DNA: TGCAGCGTTGGGGACAGCCTCAATCAGCCCCAGCATTTT.

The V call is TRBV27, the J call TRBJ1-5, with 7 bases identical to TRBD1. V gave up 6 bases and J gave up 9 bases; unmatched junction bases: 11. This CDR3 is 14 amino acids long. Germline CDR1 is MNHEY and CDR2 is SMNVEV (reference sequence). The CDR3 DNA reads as TGTGCCAGCAGCAATACAGGGGTTCAGGGGCCCCAGCATTTT. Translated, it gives CASSNTGVQGPQHF.

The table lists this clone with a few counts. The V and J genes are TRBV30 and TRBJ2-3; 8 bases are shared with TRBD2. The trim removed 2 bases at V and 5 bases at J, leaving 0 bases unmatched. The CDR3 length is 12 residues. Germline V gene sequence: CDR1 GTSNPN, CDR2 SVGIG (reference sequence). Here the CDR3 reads CAWSSGGDTQYF. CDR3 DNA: TGTGCCTGGAGTAGCGGGGGAGATACGCAGTATTTT.

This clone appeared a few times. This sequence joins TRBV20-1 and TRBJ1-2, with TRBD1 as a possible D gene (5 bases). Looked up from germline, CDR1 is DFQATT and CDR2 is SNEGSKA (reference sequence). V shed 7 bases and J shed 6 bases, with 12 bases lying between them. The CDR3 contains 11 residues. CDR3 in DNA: TGCAGTGTCGGGGGAGAGGATGGCTACACCTTC. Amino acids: CSVGGEDGYTF.

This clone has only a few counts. Here the CDR3 DNA reads TGCGCCAGCAGCCCCATGAAGTGGCCTAGCGGGTCCTACGAGCAGTACTTC. Translating gives CASSPMKWPSGSYEQYF. This chain links TRBV4-3 with TRBJ2-7; TRBD2 matches at 8 bases. This CDR3 is 17 amino acids long. Germline CDR1 LGHNA, CDR2 YSLEER. With 4 bases clipped from V and 1 base from J, the junction kept 12 bases outside the gene matches.

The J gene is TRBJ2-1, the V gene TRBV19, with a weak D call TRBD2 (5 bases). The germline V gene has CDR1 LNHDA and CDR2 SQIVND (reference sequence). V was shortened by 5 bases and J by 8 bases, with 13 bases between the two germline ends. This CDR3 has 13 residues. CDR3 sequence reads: CASSVGNPDEQFF. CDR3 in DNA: TGTGCCAGTAGTGTCGGGAACCCGGATGAGCAGTTCTTC.

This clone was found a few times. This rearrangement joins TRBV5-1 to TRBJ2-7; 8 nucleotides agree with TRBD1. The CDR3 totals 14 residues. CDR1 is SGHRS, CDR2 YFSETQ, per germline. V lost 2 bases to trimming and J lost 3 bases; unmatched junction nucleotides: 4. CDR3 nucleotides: TGCGCCAGCAGCTTCGGGGACAGGAGCTACGAGCAGTACTTC. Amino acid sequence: CASSFGDRSYEQYF.

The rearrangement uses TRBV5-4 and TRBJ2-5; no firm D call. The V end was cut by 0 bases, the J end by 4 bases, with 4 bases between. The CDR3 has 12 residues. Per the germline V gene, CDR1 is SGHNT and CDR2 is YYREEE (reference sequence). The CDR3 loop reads CASSLVGETQYF. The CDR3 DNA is TGTGCCAGCAGCTTGGTTGGAGAGACCCAGTACTTC.

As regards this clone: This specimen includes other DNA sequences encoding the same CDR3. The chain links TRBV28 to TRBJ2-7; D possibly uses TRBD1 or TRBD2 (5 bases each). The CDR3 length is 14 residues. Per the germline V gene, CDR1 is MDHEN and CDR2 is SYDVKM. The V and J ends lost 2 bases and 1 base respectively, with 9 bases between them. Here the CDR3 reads CASSLRGPSYEQYF. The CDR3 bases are TGTGCCAGCAGTTTAAGGGGACCTTCCTACGAGCAGTACTTC.

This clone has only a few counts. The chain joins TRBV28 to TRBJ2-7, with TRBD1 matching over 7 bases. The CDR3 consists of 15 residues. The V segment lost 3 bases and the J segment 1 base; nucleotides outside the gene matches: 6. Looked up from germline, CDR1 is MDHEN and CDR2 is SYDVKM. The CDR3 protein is CASSFRGKRSYEQYF. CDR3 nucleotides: TGTGCCAGCAGTTTCAGGGGGAAGAGATCCTACGAGCAGTACTTC.

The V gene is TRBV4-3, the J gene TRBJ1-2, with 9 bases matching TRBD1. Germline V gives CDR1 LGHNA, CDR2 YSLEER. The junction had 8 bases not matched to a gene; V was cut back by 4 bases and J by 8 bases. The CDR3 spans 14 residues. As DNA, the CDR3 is TGCGCCAGCAGCCGACAAGACAGGGGGGAAGGCTACACCTTC. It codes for CASSRQDRGEGYTF.

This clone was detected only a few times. The CDR3 loop reads CASSWGPNLAYEQYF. In DNA form, the CDR3 reads TGTGCCAGCAGCTGGGGCCCTAACCTAGCCTACGAGCAGTACTTC. The chain has TRBV7-9 and TRBJ2-7; tentatively, D is TRBD1 (5 bases). Trimming shortened V by 4 bases and J by 2 bases, and 15 bases separated the two germline ends. The CDR3 is 15 amino acids. Germline V gene sequence: CDR1 SEHNR, CDR2 FQNEAQ (reference sequence).

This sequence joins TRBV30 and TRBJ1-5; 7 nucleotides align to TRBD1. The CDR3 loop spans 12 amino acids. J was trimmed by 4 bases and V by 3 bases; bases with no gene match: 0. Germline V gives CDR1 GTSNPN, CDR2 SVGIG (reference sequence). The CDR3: CAWRGQNQPQHF. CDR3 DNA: TGTGCCTGGAGGGGACAGAATCAGCCCCAGCATTTT.

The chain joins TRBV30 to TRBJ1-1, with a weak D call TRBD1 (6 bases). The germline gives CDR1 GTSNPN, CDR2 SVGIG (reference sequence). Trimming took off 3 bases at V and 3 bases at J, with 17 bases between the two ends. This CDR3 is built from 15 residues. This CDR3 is CAWRDPQGKYTEAFF. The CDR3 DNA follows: TGTGCCTGGAGGGACCCTCAGGGGAAGTACACTGAAGCTTTCTTT.

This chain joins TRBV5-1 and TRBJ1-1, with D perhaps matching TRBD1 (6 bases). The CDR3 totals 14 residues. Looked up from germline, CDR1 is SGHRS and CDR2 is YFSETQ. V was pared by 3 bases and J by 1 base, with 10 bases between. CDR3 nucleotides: TGCGCCAGCAGCTGGGGGCAGGGGAACACTGAAGCTTTCTTT. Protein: CASSWGQGNTEAFF.

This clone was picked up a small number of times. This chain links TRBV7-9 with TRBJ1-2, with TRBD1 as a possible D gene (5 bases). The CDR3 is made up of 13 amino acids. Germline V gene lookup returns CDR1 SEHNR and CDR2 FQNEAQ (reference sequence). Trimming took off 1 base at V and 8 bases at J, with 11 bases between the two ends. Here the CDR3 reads CASSLEGDRGYTF. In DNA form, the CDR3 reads TGTGCCAGCAGCTTAGAAGGGGATAGGGGCTACACCTTC.